This TCR beta chain emerged from a study of a mutant IDH1 vaccine in newly diagnosed glioma. Study details: Following radiotherapy alone, or alongside temozolomide cycles, vaccination was started after an interval of 4-6 weeks. Patients were pretreated with radiotherapy, temozolomide, or both, mostly both.

Method: immunoSEQ multiplex PCR; TCRdb's copy keeps in-frame clones and lacks some. In the table there are tens of thousands of clones, about 80% of which are singletons. A note on this clone: Its target is unknown.

Germline lookup yields CDR1 SSHAT and CDR2 FNYEAQ (reference sequence). The CDR3 length is 15 residues. Trimming cost V 5 bases and J 2 bases; bases outside gene matches: 5. Time point in this sample: week 23, last vaccination. With topical imiquimod, each dose of the vaccine consisted of 300 ug of mutant IDH1 20-mer peptide. The sequencing used PBMCs, collected from a glioma patient whose treatment included an IDH1 peptide vaccine. The TCR originated in a man aged 40-49 years with glioma. The chain is built from TRBV7-7 and TRBJ2-5; 10 bases map to TRBD2. As DNA, the CDR3 is TGTGCCAGCAGCAGGGGGACTAGCGCACAAGAGACCCAGTACTTC. Encoded protein: CASSRGTSAQETQYF.